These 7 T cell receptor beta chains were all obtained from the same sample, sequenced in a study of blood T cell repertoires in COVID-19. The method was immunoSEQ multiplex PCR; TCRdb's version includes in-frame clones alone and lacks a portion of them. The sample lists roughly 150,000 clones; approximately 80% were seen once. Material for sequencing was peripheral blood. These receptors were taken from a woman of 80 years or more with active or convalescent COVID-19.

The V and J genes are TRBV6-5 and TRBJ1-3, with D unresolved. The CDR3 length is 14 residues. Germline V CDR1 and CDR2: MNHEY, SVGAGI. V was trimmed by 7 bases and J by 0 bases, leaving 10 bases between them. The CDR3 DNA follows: TGTGCCAGCATGAGTAGCCGCTCTGGAAACACCATATATTTT. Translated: CASMSSRSGNTIYF.

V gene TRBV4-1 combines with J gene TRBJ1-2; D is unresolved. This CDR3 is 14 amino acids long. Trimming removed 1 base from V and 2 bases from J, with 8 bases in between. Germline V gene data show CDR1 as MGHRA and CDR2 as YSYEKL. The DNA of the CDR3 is TGCGCCAGCAGCCAAGGAGGGTTCAACTATGGCTACACCTTC. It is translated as CASSQGGFNYGYTF.

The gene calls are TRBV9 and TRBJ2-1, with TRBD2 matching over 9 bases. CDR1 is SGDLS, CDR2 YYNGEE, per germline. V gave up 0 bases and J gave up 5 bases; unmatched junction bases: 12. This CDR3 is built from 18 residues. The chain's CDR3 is CASSVEAGGTGRDNEQFF. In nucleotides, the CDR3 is TGTGCCAGCAGCGTAGAGGCGGGGGGGACGGGTCGAGACAATGAGCAGTTCTTC.

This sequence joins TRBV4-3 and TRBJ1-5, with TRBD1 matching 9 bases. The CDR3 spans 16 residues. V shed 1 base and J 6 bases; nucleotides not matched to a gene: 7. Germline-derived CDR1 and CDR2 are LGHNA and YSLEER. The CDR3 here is CASSQGRDREAQPQHF. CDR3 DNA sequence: TGCGCCAGCAGCCAAGGCCGGGACAGGGAGGCTCAGCCCCAGCATTTT.

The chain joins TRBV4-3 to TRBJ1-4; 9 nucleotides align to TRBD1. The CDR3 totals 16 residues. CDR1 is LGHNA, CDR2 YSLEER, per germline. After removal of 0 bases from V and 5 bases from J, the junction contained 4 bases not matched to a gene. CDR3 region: CASSQDLGTGNEKLFF. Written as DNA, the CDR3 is TGCGCCAGCAGCCAAGATCTCGGGACAGGGAATGAAAAACTGTTTTTT.

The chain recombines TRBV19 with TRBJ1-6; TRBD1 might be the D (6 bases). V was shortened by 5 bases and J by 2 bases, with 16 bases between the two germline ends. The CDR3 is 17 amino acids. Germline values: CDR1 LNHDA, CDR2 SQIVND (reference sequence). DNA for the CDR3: TGTGCCAGTAGTTCTTCCCAGGGGAGCGCCTATAATTCACCCCTCCACTTT. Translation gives CASSSSQGSAYNSPLHF.

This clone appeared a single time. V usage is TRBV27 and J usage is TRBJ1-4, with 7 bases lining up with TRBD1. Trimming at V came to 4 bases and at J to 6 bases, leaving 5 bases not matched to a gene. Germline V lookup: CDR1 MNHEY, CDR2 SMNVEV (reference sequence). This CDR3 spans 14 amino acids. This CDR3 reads CASSSGGNYEKLFF. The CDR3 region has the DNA TGTGCCAGCAGTTCAGGGGGTAATTATGAAAAACTGTTTTTT.